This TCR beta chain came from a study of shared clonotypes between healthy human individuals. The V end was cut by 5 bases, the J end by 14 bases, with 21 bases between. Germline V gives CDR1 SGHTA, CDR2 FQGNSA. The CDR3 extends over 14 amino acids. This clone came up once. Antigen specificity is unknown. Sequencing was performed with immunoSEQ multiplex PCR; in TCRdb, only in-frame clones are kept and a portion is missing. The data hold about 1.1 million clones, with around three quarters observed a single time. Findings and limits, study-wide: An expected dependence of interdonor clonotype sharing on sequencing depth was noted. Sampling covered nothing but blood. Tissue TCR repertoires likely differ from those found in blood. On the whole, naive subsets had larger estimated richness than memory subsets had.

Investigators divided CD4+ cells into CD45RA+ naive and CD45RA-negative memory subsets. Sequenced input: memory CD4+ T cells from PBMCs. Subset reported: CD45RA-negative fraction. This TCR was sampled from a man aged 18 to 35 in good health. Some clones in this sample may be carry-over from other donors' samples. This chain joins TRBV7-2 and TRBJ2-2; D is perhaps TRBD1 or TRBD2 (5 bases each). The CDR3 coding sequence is TGTGCCAGCAGCCCAGACGGCCGTTCCGGGGCCCTGTTTTTT. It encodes CASSPDGRSGALFF. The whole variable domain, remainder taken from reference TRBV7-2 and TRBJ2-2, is GAGVSQSPSNKVTEKGKDVELRCDPISGHTALYWYRQSLGQGLEFLIYFQGNSAPDKSGLPSDRFSAERTGGSVSTLTIQRTQQEDSAVYLCASSPDGRSGALFFGEGSRLTVL.